The next 16 T cell receptor beta chains were all read from a single sample in a study of STAT3 mutations in large granular lymphocyte leukemia (dated by TCRdb to between 2018 and 2021). The study at large found these results: All T-LGLL patients had at least one immunodominant TCRbeta clonotype, and roughly half had multiple immunodominant subclonotypes.

Antigens of these TCRs are unknown. Libraries were prepared through the immunoSEQ multiplex PCR assay. Held by TCRdb, this immuneACCESS table contains in-frame sequences only and omits some clones. Under half of the omission traces to an unresolved V gene where checked; the cause of the rest is unknown. The table for this sample lists over 30,000 clones; around nine tenths of them were counted only once. The top ten clones comprise about 0.46% of the sample. Material for sequencing was PBMCs. These TCRs come from a human donor with T large granular lymphocyte leukemia. Some clones in this sample may be carry-over from other donors' samples.

The chain joins TRBV12-2 to TRBJ2-2; the table names TRBD2, a call not compared with the DNA. TRBV12-2 represents a pseudogene. The CDR3 spans 17 residues. In nucleotides, the CDR3 is TGTGCAAGTCGCTCCTATAGCGGGGGGGTAGGGACCGGGGAGCTGTTTTTT. Translating it yields CASRSYSGGVGTGELFF.

The rearrangement joins TRBV28 to TRBJ2-7, with D unresolved. There are 12 residues in the CDR3. CDR1 and CDR2 (germline): MDHEN, SYDVKM. Deletions cut 6 bases from V and 3 bases from J, with 9 bases between. For the CDR3, the DNA is TGTGCCAGCAGGACACCAGGCTACGAGCAGTACGTC. Translation: CASRTPGYEQYV.

This rearrangement joins TRBV28 to TRBJ1-5; D possibly corresponds to TRBD1 (6 bases). Germline V gene lookup returns CDR1 MDHEN and CDR2 SYDVKM. Trimming pared 6 bases from V and 0 bases from J, leaving 12 bases between. CDR3 size: 15 residues. CDR3 nucleotides: TGTGCCAGCAGGCGGACAGTTGATAGCAATCAGCCCCAGCATTTT. Translation gives CASRRTVDSNQPQHF.

This chain links TRBV19 with TRBJ1-2; 7 nucleotides line up with TRBD1. Germline V lookup: CDR1 LNHDA, CDR2 SQIVND (reference sequence). This CDR3 has 15 residues. V lost 2 bases to trimming and J lost 4 bases; unmatched junction nucleotides: 7. The CDR3: CASSIRDSAGYGYTF. CDR3 DNA: TGTGCCAGTAGTATACGGGACAGCGCTGGCTATGGCTACACCTTC.

V usage is TRBV18 and J usage is TRBJ2-2, with TRBD1 identical over 7 bases. Looked up from germline, CDR1 is KGHSH and CDR2 is LQKENI. Unmatched junction bases numbered 5, after V lost 3 bases and J lost 4 bases. The length of the CDR3 is 15 residues. The CDR3 region has the DNA TGTGCCAGCTCACCTCCGGGACAGTTCACCGGGGAGCTGTTTTTT. As protein: CASSPPGQFTGELFF.

The genes are TRBV14 and TRBJ2-7; 10 bases are shared with TRBD2. The CDR3 runs 14 residues. J lost 6 bases, V lost 2 bases, and 4 bases had no gene match. Germline CDR1 is SGHDN and CDR2 is FVKESK. Written as DNA, the CDR3 is TGTGCCAGCAGCCAATTCACTAGCGGGGTCGAGCAGTACGTC. Its translation is CASSQFTSGVEQYV.

The V gene is TRBV6-1, the J gene TRBJ2-7; TRBD1 agrees at 10 bases. Trimming at V came to 5 bases and at J to 1 base, leaving 2 bases not matched to a gene. Germline values: CDR1 MNHNS, CDR2 SASEGT. This CDR3 contains 14 residues. The CDR3 protein is CASSRQGASYEQYF. CDR3 nucleotide sequence: TGTGCCAGCAGTCGACAGGGGGCGTCCTACGAGCAGTACTTC.

The chain links TRBV27 to TRBJ1-2, with D perhaps matching TRBD1 (5 bases). Germline CDR1 MNHEY, CDR2 SMNVEV (reference sequence). The CDR3 is made up of 13 amino acids. The V end was cut by 2 bases, the J end by 4 bases, with 8 bases between. CDR3 DNA sequence: TGTGCCAGCAGTTTAGGGCAGGGCTATGGCTACACCTTC. This codes for CASSLGQGYGYTF.

V and J are TRBV6-6 and TRBJ1-1; TRBD1 matches 7 bases. The germline V gene has CDR1 MNHNY and CDR2 SVGAGI (reference sequence). The length of the CDR3 is 14 residues. V was clipped by 6 bases and J by 5 bases; unmatched bases: 9. This CDR3 is CASRKTGLGTEAFF. The CDR3 nucleotides are TGTGCCAGCAGAAAGACAGGGCTAGGGACTGAAGCTTTCTTT.

This clone appeared a single time. The V call is TRBV25-1, the J call TRBJ2-7; D is perhaps TRBD1 (6 bases). CDR1 MGHDK and CDR2 SYGVNS come from the germline V gene. Trimming removed 2 bases at V and 7 bases at J, with 18 bases between. The CDR3 is 15 residues long. The chain's CDR3 is CASSEQGTAVGEQYF. In DNA, the CDR3 is TGTGCCAGCAGTGAACAGGGGACCGCCGTCGGGGAGCAGTACTTC.

The genes are TRBV7-8 and TRBJ1-1; no reliable D call. With 1 base removed from V and 4 bases from J, the gap between germline ends came to 4 bases. This CDR3 is built from 12 residues. Germline CDR1 SGHVS, CDR2 FQNEAQ. In DNA form, the CDR3 reads TGTGCCAGCAGCTTAGACCCCACTGAAGCTTTCTTT. The encoded protein is CASSLDPTEAFF.

The V call is TRBV18, the J call TRBJ1-1, with 8 bases lining up with TRBD1. The CDR3 runs to 15 residues. J lost 4 bases, V lost 6 bases, and 10 bases had no gene match. Germline lookup yields CDR1 KGHSH and CDR2 LQKENI. The CDR3 coding sequence is TGTGCCAGCTCCCCTATTAGGACAGGGTTCACTGAAGCTTTCTTT. Residues: CASSPIRTGFTEAFF.

The chain carries TRBV27 and TRBJ2-3, with D perhaps TRBD2 (5 bases). Germline CDR1 MNHEY, CDR2 SMNVEV (reference sequence). The CDR3 sequence is 14 residues long. The V end lost 3 bases, the J end lost 4 bases, and 11 bases lay between the germline ends. Written as DNA, the CDR3 is TGTGCCAGCAGTTTCCGGCGGGCCGCAGATACGCAGTATTTT. Amino acids: CASSFRRAADTQYF.

This chain connects TRBV7-9 to TRBJ2-5, with a weak D call TRBD1 (6 bases). Trimming stripped 7 bases from V and 2 bases from J, with 11 bases between. This CDR3 contains 13 residues. Germline-derived CDR1 and CDR2 are SEHNR and FQNEAQ (reference sequence). The CDR3 DNA reads TGTGCCAGCACATGGGACACTCAAGAGACCCAGTACTTC. Protein product: CASTWDTQETQYF.

The V gene is TRBV5-1, the J gene TRBJ1-1; D unresolved. Germline CDR1 reads SGHRS; CDR2 reads YFSETQ. The V end was cut by 0 bases, the J end by 2 bases, with 8 bases between. CDR3 length: 14 residues. CDR3 amino acids: CASSLDGGNTEAFF. Written as DNA, the CDR3 is TGCGCCAGCAGCTTGGACGGCGGCAACACTGAAGCTTTCTTT.

Only a few counts were recorded for this clone. The gene calls are TRBV5-1 and TRBJ1-1; D unresolved. The germline V gene encodes CDR1 SGHRS and CDR2 YFSETQ. V lost 0 bases to trimming and J lost 0 bases, with 9 bases between them. The CDR3 runs 15 residues. The CDR3 is CASSLVAAMNTEAFF. The CDR3 nucleotides are TGCGCCAGCAGCTTGGTGGCAGCCATGAACACTGAAGCTTTCTTT. Full variable domain (rest looked up from reference TRBV5-1 and TRBJ1-1): KAGVTQTPRYLIKTRGQQVTLSCSPISGHRSVSWYQQTPGQGLQFLFEYFSETQRNKGNFPGRFSGRQFSNSRSEMNVSTLELGDSALYLCASSLVAAMNTEAFFGQGTRLTVV.